This TCR beta chain was obtained from a study of vaccination and CD4 T cells after COVID-19. The sample's treatment: roughly 10-day PBMC culture with coronavirus spike peptide pools or control peptides (ViraFEST assay). Oncomine TCR Beta short-read sequencing was applied to DNA from cultured CD4+ T cells. TCRdb independently ran MiXCR on the PCR reads; one entry per CDR3 protein. The sample holds several thousand distinct CDR3 sequences, 60% to 80% seen once. Turning to this clonotype: Its antigen is as yet unknown.

Germline V gene sequence: CDR1 LGHNT, CDR2 FRNRAP. Trimming shortened V by 5 bases and J by 6 bases, and 11 bases separated the two germline ends. The CDR3 runs 13 residues. The sample taken for sequencing was CD4+ T cells from blood, cultured in vitro. The gene calls are TRBV12-5 and TRBJ1-5; weak D call: TRBD1 (6 bases). This receptor was obtained from a human donor who had recovered from COVID-19. The CDR3 region has the DNA TGTGCTAGTGGTCAAGGGGGAGGTCAGCCCCAGCATTTT. Its translation is CASGQGGGQPQHF.